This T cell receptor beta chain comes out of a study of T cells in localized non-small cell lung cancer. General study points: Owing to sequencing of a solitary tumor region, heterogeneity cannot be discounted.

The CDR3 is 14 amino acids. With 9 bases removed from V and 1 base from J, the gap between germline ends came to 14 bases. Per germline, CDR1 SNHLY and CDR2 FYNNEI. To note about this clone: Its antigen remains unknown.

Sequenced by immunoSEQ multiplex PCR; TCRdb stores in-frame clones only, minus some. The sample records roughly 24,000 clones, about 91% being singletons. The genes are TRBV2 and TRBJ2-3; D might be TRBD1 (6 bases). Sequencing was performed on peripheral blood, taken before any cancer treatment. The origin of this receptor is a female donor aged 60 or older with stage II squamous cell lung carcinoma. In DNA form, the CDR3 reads TGTGCCAGTCAGTCACAGGGCGGCACAGATACGCAGTATTTT. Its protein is CASQSQGGTDTQYF. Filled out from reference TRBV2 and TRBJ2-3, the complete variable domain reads EPEVTQTPSHQVTQMGQEVILRCVPISNHLYFYWYRQILGQKVEFLVSFYNNEISEKSEIFDDQFSVERPDGSNFTLKIRSTKLEDSAMYFCASQSQGGTDTQYFGPGTRLTVL.